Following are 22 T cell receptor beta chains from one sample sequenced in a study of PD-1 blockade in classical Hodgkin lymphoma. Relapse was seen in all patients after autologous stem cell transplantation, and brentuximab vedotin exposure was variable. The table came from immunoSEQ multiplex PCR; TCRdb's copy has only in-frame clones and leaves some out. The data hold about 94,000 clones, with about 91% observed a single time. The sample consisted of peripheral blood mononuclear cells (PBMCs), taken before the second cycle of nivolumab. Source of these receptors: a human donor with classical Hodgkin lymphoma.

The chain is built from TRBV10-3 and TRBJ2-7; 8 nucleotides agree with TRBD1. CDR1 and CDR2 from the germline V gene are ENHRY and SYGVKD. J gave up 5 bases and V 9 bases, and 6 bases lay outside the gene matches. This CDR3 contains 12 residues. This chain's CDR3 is CAMAGGTHEQYF. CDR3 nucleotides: TGTGCCATGGCAGGGGGCACCCACGAGCAGTACTTC.

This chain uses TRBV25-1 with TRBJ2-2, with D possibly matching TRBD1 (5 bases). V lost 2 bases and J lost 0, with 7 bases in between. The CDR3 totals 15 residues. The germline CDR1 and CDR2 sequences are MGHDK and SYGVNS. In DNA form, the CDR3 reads TGTGCCAGCAGTGAACGACAGTCGAACACCGGGGAGCTGTTTTTT. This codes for CASSERQSNTGELFF.

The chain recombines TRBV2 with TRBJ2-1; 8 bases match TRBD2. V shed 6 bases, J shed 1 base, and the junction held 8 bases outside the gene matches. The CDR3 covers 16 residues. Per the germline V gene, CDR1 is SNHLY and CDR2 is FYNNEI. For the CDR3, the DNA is TGTGCCAGCAGGCCAGCGGGGGCGCAATCCTACAATGAGCAGTTCTTC. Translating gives CASRPAGAQSYNEQFF.

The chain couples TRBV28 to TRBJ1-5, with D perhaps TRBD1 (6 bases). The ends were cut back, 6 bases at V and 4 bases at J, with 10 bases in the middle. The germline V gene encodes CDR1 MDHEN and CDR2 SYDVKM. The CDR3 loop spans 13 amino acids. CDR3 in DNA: TGTGCCAGCAGCATAGGGGGGAATCAGCCCCAGCATTTT. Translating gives CASSIGGNQPQHF.

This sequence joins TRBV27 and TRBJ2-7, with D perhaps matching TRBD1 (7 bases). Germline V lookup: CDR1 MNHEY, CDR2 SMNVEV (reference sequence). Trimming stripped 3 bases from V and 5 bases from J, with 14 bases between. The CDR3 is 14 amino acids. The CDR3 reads CASSFGGTAHEQYF. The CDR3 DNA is TGTGCCAGCAGTTTCGGCGGGACAGCCCACGAGCAGTACTTC.

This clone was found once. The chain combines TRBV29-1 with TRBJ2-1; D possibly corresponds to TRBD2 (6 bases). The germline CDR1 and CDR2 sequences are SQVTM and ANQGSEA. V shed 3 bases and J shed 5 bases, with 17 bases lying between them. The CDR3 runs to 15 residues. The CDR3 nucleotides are TGCAGCGTTGAGGGAGGACTAAGGGCCGACAATGAGCAGTTCTTC. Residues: CSVEGGLRADNEQFF.

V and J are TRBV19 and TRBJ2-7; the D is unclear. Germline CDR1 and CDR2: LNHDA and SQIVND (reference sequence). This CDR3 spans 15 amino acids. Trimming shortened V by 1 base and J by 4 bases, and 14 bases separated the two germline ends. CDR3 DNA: TGTGCCAGTAGTATAGCTGCAGGATCGACATACGAGCAGTACTTC. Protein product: CASSIAAGSTYEQYF. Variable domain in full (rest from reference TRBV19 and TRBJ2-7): DGGITQSPKYLFRKEGQNVTLSCEQNLNHDAMYWYRQDPGQGLRLIYYSQIVNDFQKGDIAEGYSVSREKKESFPLTVTSAQKNPTAFYLCASSIAAGSTYEQYFGPGTRLTVT.

The CDR3 reads CASSIGQGFYEQYF. CDR3 sequence (DNA): TGTGCCAGTAGTATAGGACAGGGGTTCTACGAGCAGTACTTC. The chain links TRBV19 to TRBJ2-7; the match to TRBD1 covers 8 bases. The CDR3 extends over 14 amino acids. Germline V lookup: CDR1 LNHDA, CDR2 SQIVND (reference sequence). The V segment lost 1 base and the J segment 3 bases; nucleotides outside the gene matches: 2.

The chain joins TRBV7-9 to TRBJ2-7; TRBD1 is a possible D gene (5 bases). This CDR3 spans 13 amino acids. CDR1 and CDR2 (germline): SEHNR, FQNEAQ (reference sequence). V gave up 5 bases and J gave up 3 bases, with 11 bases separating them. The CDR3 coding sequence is TGTGCCAGCAGCCAACAGGCCAGCTACGAGCAGTACTTC. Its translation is CASSQQASYEQYF.

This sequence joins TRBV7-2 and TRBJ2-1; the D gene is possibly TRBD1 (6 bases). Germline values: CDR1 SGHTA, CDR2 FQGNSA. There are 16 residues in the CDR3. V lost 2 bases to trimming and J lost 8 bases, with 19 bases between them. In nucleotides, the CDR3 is TGTGCCAGCAGCTTAAGGACAGTCGGTAGTCGTGATGAGCAGTTCTTC. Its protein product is CASSLRTVGSRDEQFF. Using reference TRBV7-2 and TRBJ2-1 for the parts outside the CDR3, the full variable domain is GAGVSQSPSNKVTEKGKDVELRCDPISGHTALYWYRQSLGQGLEFLIYFQGNSAPDKSGLPSDRFSAERTGGSVSTLTIQRTQQEDSAVYLCASSLRTVGSRDEQFFGPGTRLTVL.

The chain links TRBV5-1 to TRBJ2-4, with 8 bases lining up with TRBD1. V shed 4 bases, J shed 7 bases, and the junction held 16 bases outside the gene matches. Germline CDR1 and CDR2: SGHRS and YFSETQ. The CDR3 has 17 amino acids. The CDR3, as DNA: TGCGCCAGCAGCCTCGGACAGGGAGCGGGTACTTTGAACATTCAGTACTTC. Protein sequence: CASSLGQGAGTLNIQYF.

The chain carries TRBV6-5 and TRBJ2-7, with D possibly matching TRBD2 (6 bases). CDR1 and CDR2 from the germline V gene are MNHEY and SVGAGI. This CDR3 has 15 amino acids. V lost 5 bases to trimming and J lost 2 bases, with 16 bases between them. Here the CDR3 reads CASSRTAGLAYEQYF. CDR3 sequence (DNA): TGTGCCAGCAGTCGAACAGCGGGCTTAGCCTACGAGCAGTACTTC.

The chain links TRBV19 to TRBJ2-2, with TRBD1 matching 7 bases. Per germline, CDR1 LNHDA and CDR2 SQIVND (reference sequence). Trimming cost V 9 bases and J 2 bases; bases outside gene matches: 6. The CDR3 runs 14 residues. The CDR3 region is CASSGTANTGELFF. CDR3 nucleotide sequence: TGTGCCAGCTCCGGGACAGCCAACACCGGGGAGCTGTTTTTT.

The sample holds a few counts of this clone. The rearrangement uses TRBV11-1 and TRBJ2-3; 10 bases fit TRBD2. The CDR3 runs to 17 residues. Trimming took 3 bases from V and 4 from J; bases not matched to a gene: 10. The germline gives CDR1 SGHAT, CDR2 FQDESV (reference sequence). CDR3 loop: CASSLQLAGGGADTQYF. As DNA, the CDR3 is TGTGCCAGCAGCTTGCAATTAGCGGGAGGAGGCGCAGATACGCAGTATTTT.

The CDR3 nucleotides are TGTGCCAGTAAACCACGGACTAGCGGGAACCACAATGAGCAGTTCTTC. Residues: CASKPRTSGNHNEQFF. The genes are TRBV7-2 and TRBJ2-1; 12 bases map to TRBD2. This CDR3 comprises 16 residues. From germline, CDR1 is SGHTA and CDR2 FQGNSA. With V trimmed by 9 bases and J by 5 bases, 11 bases remained unmatched.

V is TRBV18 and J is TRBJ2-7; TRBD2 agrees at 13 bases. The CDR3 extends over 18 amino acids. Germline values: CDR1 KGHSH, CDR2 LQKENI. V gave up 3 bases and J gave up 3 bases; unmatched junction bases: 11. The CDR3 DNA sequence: TGTGCCAGCTCACCCACGACGGGAACTAGCGGGAGGGTCTACGAGCAGTACTTC. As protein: CASSPTTGTSGRVYEQYF.

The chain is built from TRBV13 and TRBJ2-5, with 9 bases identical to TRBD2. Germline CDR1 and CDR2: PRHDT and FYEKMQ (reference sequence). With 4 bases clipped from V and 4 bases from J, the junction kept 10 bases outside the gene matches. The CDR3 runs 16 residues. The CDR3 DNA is TGTGCCAGCAGCTACGGGGCTAGCGGGACTGGAGAGACCCAGTACTTC. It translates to CASSYGASGTGETQYF.

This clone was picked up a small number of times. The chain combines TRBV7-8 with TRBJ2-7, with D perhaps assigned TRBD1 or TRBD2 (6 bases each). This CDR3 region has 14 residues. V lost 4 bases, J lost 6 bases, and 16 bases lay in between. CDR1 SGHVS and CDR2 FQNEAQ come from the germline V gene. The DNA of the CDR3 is TGTGCCAGCAGCTCTCAGCCGGGGGCTATCGAGCAGTACTTC. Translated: CASSSQPGAIEQYF. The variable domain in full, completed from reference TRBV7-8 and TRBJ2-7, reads GAGVSQSPRYKVAKRGQDVALRCDPISGHVSLFWYQQALGQGPEFLTYFQNEAQLDKSGLPSDRFFAERPEGSVSTLKIQRTQQEDSAVYLCASSSQPGAIEQYFGPGTRLTVT.

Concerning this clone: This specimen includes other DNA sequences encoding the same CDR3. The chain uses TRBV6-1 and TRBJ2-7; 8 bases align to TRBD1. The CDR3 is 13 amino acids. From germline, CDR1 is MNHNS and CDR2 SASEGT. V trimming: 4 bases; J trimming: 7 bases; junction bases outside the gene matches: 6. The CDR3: CASSGQGAGEQYF. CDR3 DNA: TGTGCCAGCAGTGGGCAGGGGGCGGGGGAGCAGTACTTC.

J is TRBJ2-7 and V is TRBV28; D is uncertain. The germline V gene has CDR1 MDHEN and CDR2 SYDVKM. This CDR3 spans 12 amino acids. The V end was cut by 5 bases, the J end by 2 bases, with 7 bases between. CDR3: CASSMDPYEQYF. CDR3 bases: TGTGCCAGCAGTATGGACCCCTACGAGCAGTACTTC.

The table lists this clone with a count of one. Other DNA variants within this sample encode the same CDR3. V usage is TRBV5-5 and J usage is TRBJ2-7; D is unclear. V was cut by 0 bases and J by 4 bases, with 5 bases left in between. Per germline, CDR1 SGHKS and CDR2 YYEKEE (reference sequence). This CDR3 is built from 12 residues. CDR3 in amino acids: CASSLAEYEQYF. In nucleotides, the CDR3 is TGTGCCAGCAGCTTGGCGGAATACGAGCAGTACTTC. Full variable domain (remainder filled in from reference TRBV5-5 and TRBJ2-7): DAGVTQSPTHLIKTRGQQVTLRCSPISGHKSVSWYQQVLGQGPQFIFQYYEKEERGRGNFPDRFSARQFPNYSSELNVNALLLGDSALYLCASSLAEYEQYFGPGTRLTVT.

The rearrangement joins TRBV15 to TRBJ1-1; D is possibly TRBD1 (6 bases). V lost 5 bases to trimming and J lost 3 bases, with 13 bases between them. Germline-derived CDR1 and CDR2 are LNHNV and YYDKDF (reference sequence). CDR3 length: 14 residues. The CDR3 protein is CATSLRGEHTEAFF. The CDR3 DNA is TGTGCCACCAGCCTAAGGGGGGAACACACTGAAGCTTTCTTT.